Listed here is a single T cell receptor (beta chain). This sample is drawn from a study of CD8 T cells in Susac syndrome. The CDR3 is 14 amino acids. Germline V gene sequence: CDR1 SGHRS, CDR2 YFSETQ. The junction had 5 bases not matched to a gene; V was cut back by 1 base and J by 6 bases. RNA amounts of roughly 0.5 to 1 ug underwent reverse transcription with random hexamers. TCR beta CDR3 was amplified by immunoSEQ multiplex PCR. This amplification extended across 54 Vbeta and 13 Jbeta segments. Each CDR3 protein gets one entry after TCRdb re-called the immunoSEQ multiplex PCR reads with MiXCR. The sample has 110,000 or so distinct CDR3 sequences; roughly 94% are singletons. TCR beta sequencing covered blood CD8+ and CD4+ T cells. TEMRA cells were enriched by FACS, and CD4+ and CD8+ T cells were negatively isolated.

This chain connects TRBV5-1 to TRBJ1-2; 8 bases map to TRBD1. The sample was CD4+ T cells from PBMCs. This TCR derives from a human donor in good health. CDR3 sequence (DNA): TGCGCCAGCAGCTTGTTGTCAGGGGGCGATGGCTACACCTTC. This sequence encodes CASSLLSGGDGYTF.